This is a list of T cell receptor beta chains from one sample in a study of shared clonotypes between healthy human individuals. Assay used: immunoSEQ multiplex PCR; TCRdb lists only in-frame clones, some missing. The sample contains about 1.4 million clones, roughly 95% of which appear only once. The sample comprised naive CD4+ T cells sorted from blood. The receptors come from a man younger than 45 in good health. The CDR3 runs from the conserved cysteine through the conserved F or W. Each record gives: V gene, clone size, D gene, J gene, CDR3 DNA, CDR3 protein. The D gene is left open where the match is weak. Size is stated for part of the rows, as once, few or many counts, or as a class when the clone is expanded.

V gene: TRBV5-4; clone size: NA; D gene: NA; J gene: TRBJ2-3; CDR3 DNA: TGTGCCAGCAGACCGTCGTGGGGGGCAACAGATACGCAGTATTTT; CDR3 protein: CASRPSWGATDTQYF
V gene: TRBV4-3; clone size: NA; D gene: NA; J gene: TRBJ1-5; CDR3 DNA: TGCGCCAGCAGCCAAGACTCCGGGAACCCGAATCAGCCCCAGCATTTT; CDR3 protein: CASSQDSGNPNQPQHF
V gene: TRBV28; clone size: once; D gene: NA; J gene: TRBJ2-5; CDR3 DNA: TGTGCCAGCGGGACCTTGGCCCACCTTTACTTC; CDR3 protein: CASGTLAHLYF
V gene: TRBV9; clone size: NA; D gene: NA; J gene: TRBJ2-6; CDR3 DNA: TGTGCCAGCAGCGTAGCCGGGACAACTGGCTCTGGGGCCAACGTCCTGACTTTC; CDR3 protein: CASSVAGTTGSGANVLTF
V gene: TRBV7-2; clone size: NA; D gene: NA; J gene: TRBJ2-1; CDR3 DNA: TGTGCCAGCCGACGGGACTCTCCGGTCCGAAATGAGCAGTTCTTC; CDR3 protein: CASRRDSPVRNEQFF
V gene: TRBV5-4; clone size: NA; D gene: TRBD2; J gene: TRBJ2-4; CDR3 DNA: TGTGCCAGCAGCTTGCCTAGCGGGGGCCAAAACATTCAGTACTTC; CDR3 protein: CASSLPSGGQNIQYF
V gene: TRBV5-1; clone size: NA; D gene: NA; J gene: TRBJ2-5; CDR3 DNA: TGCGCCAGCAGCGTAGCGGTTCAAGAGACCCAGTACTTC; CDR3 protein: CASSVAVQETQYF
V gene: TRBV18; clone size: NA; D gene: NA; J gene: TRBJ1-2; CDR3 DNA: TGTGCCAGCTCACCTGGGGGAATGGGTGGCTACACCTTC; CDR3 protein: CASSPGGMGGYTF
V gene: TRBV11-2; clone size: few; D gene: NA; J gene: TRBJ2-7; CDR3 DNA: TGTGCCAGCAGCCCGCAGACAGTCTCCTACGAGCAGTACTTC; CDR3 protein: CASSPQTVSYEQYF
V gene: TRBV19; clone size: NA; D gene: NA; J gene: TRBJ2-1; CDR3 DNA: TGTGCCAGTAGTTCAGGCGTAGGGAGTGGGGGTTACAATGAGCAGTTCTTC; CDR3 protein: CASSSGVGSGGYNEQFF
V gene: TRBV18; clone size: NA; D gene: TRBD2; J gene: TRBJ2-3; CDR3 DNA: TGTGCCAGCTCACCCATAGCGGGAGGGAGTGGCACAGATACGCAGTATTTT; CDR3 protein: CASSPIAGGSGTDTQYF
V gene: TRBV15; clone size: NA; D gene: NA; J gene: TRBJ1-4; CDR3 DNA: TGTGCCACCAGCAGAGACCGGGACGCGCAGCTGTTTTTT; CDR3 protein: CATSRDRDAQLFF
V gene: TRBV6-1; clone size: NA; D gene: TRBD1; J gene: TRBJ2-1; CDR3 DNA: TGTGCCAGCAGTGACGTGCAGGGGGCATTAAATGAGCAGTTCTTC; CDR3 protein: CASSDVQGALNEQFF
V gene: TRBV4-3; clone size: many; D gene: TRBD1; J gene: TRBJ2-6; CDR3 DNA: TGCGCCAGCAGCCAAGGGGACAGGGGCTCTGGGGCCAACGTCCTGACTTTC; CDR3 protein: CASSQGDRGSGANVLTF
V gene: TRBV5-1; clone size: NA; D gene: NA; J gene: TRBJ2-1; CDR3 DNA: TGCGCCAGCAGCTTGGGACAGATATACAATGAGCAGTTCTTC; CDR3 protein: CASSLGQIYNEQFF
V gene: TRBV18; clone size: NA; D gene: NA; J gene: TRBJ2-7; CDR3 DNA: TGTGCCAGCTCACCATTGAGCGACGAGCAGTACTTC; CDR3 protein: CASSPLSDEQYF
V gene: TRBV27; clone size: NA; D gene: TRBD1; J gene: TRBJ2-7; CDR3 DNA: TGTGCCAGCAGTTCACCTCCGACAGGGGAAGAAGAGCAGTACTTC; CDR3 protein: CASSSPPTGEEEQYF
V gene: TRBV18; clone size: NA; D gene: NA; J gene: TRBJ1-5; CDR3 DNA: TGTGCCAGCTCACCACTCCAGGCAGGCCAGCCCCAGCATTTT; CDR3 protein: CASSPLQAGQPQHF
V gene: TRBV9; clone size: NA; D gene: NA; J gene: TRBJ2-2; CDR3 DNA: TGTGCCAGCAGCGTAGTTGCCACCGGGGAGCTGTTTTTT; CDR3 protein: CASSVVATGELFF
V gene: TRBV5-1; clone size: once; D gene: NA; J gene: TRBJ2-5; CDR3 DNA: TGCGCCAGCAGCTTTCAACCCACCGACGGACTACAAGAGACCCAGTACTTC; CDR3 protein: CASSFQPTDGLQETQYF
V gene: TRBV2; clone size: NA; D gene: TRBD1; J gene: TRBJ2-1; CDR3 DNA: TGTGCCAGCAGTGCTATCATGGACAGGGGGACGAGGCACAATGAGCAGTTCTTC; CDR3 protein: CASSAIMDRGTRHNEQFF
V gene: TRBV7-9; clone size: NA; D gene: NA; J gene: TRBJ2-4; CDR3 DNA: TGTGCCAGCAGCTCCGGGACACCGAGGCTCAAAAACATTCAGTACTTC; CDR3 protein: CASSSGTPRLKNIQYF
V gene: TRBV11-2; clone size: once; D gene: TRBD2; J gene: TRBJ2-7; CDR3 DNA: TGTGCCAGCCGAAAACTAGCGGGAGGGCCATATGGCGAGCAGTACTTC; CDR3 protein: CASRKLAGGPYGEQYF
V gene: TRBV9; clone size: once; D gene: NA; J gene: TRBJ2-2; CDR3 DNA: TGTGCCAGCAGCCCCTTCGGGTCAGGGAGGACCGGGGAGCTGTTTTTT; CDR3 protein: CASSPFGSGRTGELFF
V gene: TRBV5-1; clone size: NA; D gene: TRBD1; J gene: TRBJ2-5; CDR3 DNA: TGCGCCAGCCTACCGCCCGGGACAGGGTTCCCAGAGACCCAGTACTTC; CDR3 protein: CASLPPGTGFPETQYF
V gene: TRBV11-3; clone size: NA; D gene: NA; J gene: TRBJ1-1; CDR3 DNA: TGTGCCAGCAGCCGGGCGGGGGCGAACACTGAAGCTTTCTTT; CDR3 protein: CASSRAGANTEAFF
V gene: TRBV4-1; clone size: NA; D gene: TRBD1; J gene: TRBJ1-5; CDR3 DNA: TGCGCCAGCAGCCAGATAGGGACAGGGTGGGTCGAGCCCCAGCATTTT; CDR3 protein: CASSQIGTGWVEPQHF
V gene: TRBV15; clone size: NA; D gene: NA; J gene: TRBJ1-3; CDR3 DNA: TGTGCCACCAGCAGAGACAGCTCTGGAAACACCATATATTTT; CDR3 protein: CATSRDSSGNTIYF
V gene: TRBV28; clone size: NA; D gene: NA; J gene: TRBJ2-5; CDR3 DNA: TGTGCCAGCAGACGAGACAGAGCCCTTGGAGAGACCCAGTACTTC; CDR3 protein: CASRRDRALGETQYF
V gene: TRBV28; clone size: NA; D gene: TRBD1; J gene: TRBJ2-2; CDR3 DNA: TGTGCCAACCGGGACAGCCTAACCGGGGAGCTGTTTTTT; CDR3 protein: CANRDSLTGELFF
V gene: TRBV28; clone size: NA; D gene: NA; J gene: TRBJ1-5; CDR3 DNA: TGTGCCAGCAGTCTACTGGGCGCTCAGCCCCAGCATTTT; CDR3 protein: CASSLLGAQPQHF